This T cell receptor beta chain comes out of a study of cytomegalovirus exposure and HLA in healthy donors. 13 Jbeta primers and 60 Vbeta primers were used for the PCR. Generated by immunoSEQ multiplex PCR, the TCRdb table keeps only in-frame clones and is missing some. The table has 150,000 or so clones, approximately 81% seen once. Germline V gene data show CDR1 as GTSNPN and CDR2 as SVGIG (reference sequence). The CDR3 covers 10 residues. Trimming took 4 bases from V and 8 from J, leaving 8 bases between them. The genes are TRBV30 and TRBJ1-1; weak D call: TRBD1 (6 bases). The TCR sequence derives from a woman aged 18-29 years in good health and CMV-seronegative. The sequencing input was PBMCs. In nucleotides, the CDR3 is TGTGCCTGGAAGGACAGCGAAGCTTTCTTT. Its translation: CAWKDSEAFF.